This TCR beta chain was sequenced during a study of blood T cell repertoires in COVID-19. Trimming took off 0 bases at V and 1 base at J, with 13 bases between the two ends. Germline V gene sequence: CDR1 LNHNV, CDR2 YYDKDF (reference sequence). This CDR3 is built from 17 residues. Sequencing was performed with immunoSEQ multiplex PCR; in TCRdb, only in-frame clones are kept and a portion is missing. Of 18,000 or so clones listed, roughly 89% are singletons. Sequenced input: peripheral blood. The sequence was collected from a human donor in a cohort sampled during active COVID-19. The rearrangement uses TRBV15 and TRBJ1-5, with a tentative D call TRBD1 (6 bases). CDR3 amino acids: CATSRDNAGASNQPQHF. CDR3 bases: TGTGCCACCAGCAGAGATAACGCAGGGGCGAGCAATCAGCCCCAGCATTTT.